The T cell receptor (beta chain) described here comes from a study of cytotoxic CD8 clonotypes in ibrutinib-treated CLL. Study conclusions and caveats: Researchers report that baseline clonality outpaced age-matched healthy donors and tracked circulating CD8+ T-cell counts.

Looked up from germline, CDR1 is SNHLY and CDR2 is FYNNEI. V shed 3 bases and J shed 0 bases, with 21 bases lying between them. This CDR3 region has 18 residues. The table came from immunoSEQ multiplex PCR; TCRdb's copy has only in-frame clones and leaves some out. The repertoire has 250,000 to 350,000 clones, about 72% of them found once; the top ten carry approximately 5.6%. Concerning this clone: Its antigen is still unknown.

Specimen: PBMCs, collected at disease progression, from a patient treated with ibrutinib. The sequence was collected from a human donor with chronic lymphocytic leukemia. This chain uses TRBV2 with TRBJ2-7; maybe TRBD2 (7 bases). The CDR3 DNA follows: TGTGCCAGCAGTGACAATCGAGGGGGAGGGCCCAGCTCCTACGAGCAGTACTTC. This codes for CASSDNRGGGPSSYEQYF.